This T cell receptor beta chain was sequenced in a study of T-cell memory formation after mild COVID-19 (dated by TCRdb to the early 2020s). A note on the overall study: TCR sequence clusters from the two donors were largely donor specific. Longitudinal TCRalpha and TCRbeta repertoire sequencing tracked T-cell clones expanding and contracting after mild COVID-19 in two donors. The cohort comprised two young, previously healthy adult volunteers, one female and one male.

Study-level results and caveats: SARS-CoV-2 specificity was not confirmed for the second-wave clones peaking on day 37. Some responding clones were detected in pre-infection memory, which suggested that pre-existing cross-reactive memory T cells had joined the SARS-CoV-2 response. Only two mild cases were covered by the study, and larger cohorts that include severe cases with pre-infection samples were considered necessary. Contracting CD4+ clones were located mainly in the CM and EM memory subsets, whereas CD8+ clones were found to be enriched in EMRA. Clones contracting from day 15 to 85 had balanced CD4/CD8 phenotypes, while a second wave expanding from day 15 to 37 was biased towards CD4+.

This clonotype was observed at least ten times. Its antigen remains unidentified. Base qualities were left out, and no much larger clone turns up one base away. The reads were generated on an Illumina NovaSeq 6000. TCRalpha and TCRbeta cDNA libraries were built by 5'RACE with constant-segment primers, adding sample barcodes and unique molecular identifiers. Trizol reagent was used to extract RNA from every sample. Amplification of the libraries took two PCR steps, and the second step added a second sample barcode plus Illumina TruSeq adapters. Sequencing of libraries was performed on an Illumina NovaSeq with 2 x 150 bp paired-end reads. Per the authors' processing: The reads were demultiplexed and collapsed into UMI-guided consensus sequences using migec v1.2.7. With mixcr v2.1.11, UMI consensuses were aligned to TRA and TRB V and J templates and assembled into clonotypes. Clonotypes were classified as expanded or contracted when called significant by both edgeR and NoisET, with noise models trained on biological replicates. edgeR calls used a false discovery rate-adjusted p below 0.01 and a log2 fold-change threshold of 1. As an exploratory analysis of dynamics, max-normalized trajectories of the 1000 most abundant clonotypes were examined with PCA combined with hierarchical clustering. Separately sequenced CD4+ and CD8+ repertoires were used to assign the CD4 or CD8 phenotype of responding clones. The raw public reads went through TCRdb reprocessing: fastp at Q25, MiXCR clone calling, in-frame beta chains kept. Each record represents a unique CDR3 protein, reported with the most common genes and DNA among its rows. The V and J calls were not made by the authors but by TCRdb's processing. This sample holds approximately 450,000 distinct CDR3 sequences; about 18% were observed only once. The ten largest clonotypes hold around 12% of the sample.

Ficoll-Paque density gradient centrifugation was the method used to isolate PBMCs. Cut back by 0 bases and 0 bases, the V and J ends lie 8 bases apart. Sequences MNHEY (CDR1) and SVGAGI (CDR2) are obtained from the germline V gene. There are 15 amino acids in the CDR3, from cysteine to phenylalanine inclusive. Of all the DNA, just the CDR3 is kept, 45 bases in frame from base 1. The source is an adult woman who had mild COVID-19 (a few samples of this study predate the infection). The sample titles of this study are shuffled in the database, so cell type and time point are left out; the donor was told from shared clones. Sequences were obtained from PBMCs or a T cell subset sorted from them (not recorded which). The V and J segments used are TRBV6-5 and TRBJ1-1; TRBD1 is perhaps the D gene, given 5 matching bases. The base sequence is TGTGCCAGCAGTTACTCGCAGGGCTTGAACACTGAAGCTTTCTTT. Its amino acids are CASSYSQGLNTEAFF.